Each of the 11 T cell receptor beta chains below was sequenced from the same sample in a study of blood T cell repertoires in COVID-19. This table comes from immunoSEQ multiplex PCR, and its TCRdb copy is limited to in-frame clones, with some not included. The sample lists 210,000 or so clones, roughly 80% occurring once. Sequenced material: peripheral blood. The receptors derive from a human donor in a cohort sampled during active COVID-19.

This chain uses TRBV4-1 with TRBJ2-7; 8 bases fit TRBD2. The CDR3 has 16 amino acids. The V gene's germline CDR1 is MGHRA and CDR2 YSYEKL. The trim removed 4 bases at V and 0 bases at J, leaving 8 bases unmatched. CDR3 in DNA: TGCGCCAGCAGCCTCCGGGGGGGACGAAGCTCCTACGAGCAGTACTTC. It specifies CASSLRGGRSSYEQYF.

The chain links TRBV19 to TRBJ2-2; D gene ambiguous. The CDR3 totals 12 residues. Trimming pared 5 bases from V and 6 bases from J, leaving 7 bases between. Germline CDR1 and CDR2: LNHDA and SQIVND (reference sequence). CDR3 DNA: TGTGCCAGTAGTTTGGCAGCCGGGGAGCTGTTTTTT. Its protein product is CASSLAAGELFF.

This chain uses TRBV25-1 with TRBJ2-5; weak D call: TRBD1 (6 bases). The V end lost 3 bases, the J end lost 1 base, and 12 bases lay between the germline ends. Germline CDR1 reads MGHDK; CDR2 reads SYGVNS. This CDR3 region has 15 residues. The CDR3 DNA follows: TGTGCCAGCAGTGAGGGCAGGGGCTTCCAAGAGACCCAGTACTTC. As protein: CASSEGRGFQETQYF.

This clone appeared a few times. This chain links TRBV7-9 with TRBJ1-5; 7 bases line up with TRBD1. J lost 0 bases, V lost 5 bases, and 7 bases had no gene match. This CDR3 is 16 amino acids long. Germline CDR1 SEHNR, CDR2 FQNEAQ (reference sequence). The CDR3 reads CASSPGTVYSNQPQHF. CDR3 sequence (DNA): TGTGCCAGCAGCCCAGGGACAGTGTATAGCAATCAGCCCCAGCATTTT.

The rearrangement links TRBV19 to TRBJ2-1; 7 bases fit TRBD2. This CDR3 has 15 residues. The junction had 7 bases not matched to a gene; V was cut back by 2 bases and J by 6 bases. The germline CDR1 and CDR2 sequences are LNHDA and SQIVND (reference sequence). CDR3 loop: CASSIWGGLGNEQFF. In DNA form, the CDR3 reads TGTGCCAGTAGTATATGGGGGGGGTTGGGCAATGAGCAGTTCTTC.

This sequence joins TRBV18 and TRBJ2-7, with TRBD1 identical over 8 bases. The V segment lost 4 bases and the J segment 6 bases; nucleotides outside the gene matches: 5. Germline assignment: CDR1 KGHSH and CDR2 LQKENI. This CDR3 is built from 13 residues. The CDR3 sequence: CASSQDRDSEQYF. The CDR3 nucleotides read TGTGCCAGCTCACAGGACAGGGATTCCGAGCAGTACTTC. Complete variable domain (other parts from reference TRBV18 and TRBJ2-7): NAGVMQNPRHLVRRRGQEARLRCSPMKGHSHVYWYRQLPEEGLKFMVYLQKENIIDESGMPKERFSAEFPKEGPSILRIQQVVRGDSAAYFCASSQDRDSEQYFGPGTRLTVT.

The chain combines TRBV27 with TRBJ2-3; 10 bases map to TRBD1. CDR1 MNHEY and CDR2 SMNVEV come from the germline V gene (reference sequence). The CDR3 contains 15 residues. V was pared by 3 bases and J by 3 bases, with 3 bases of the junction left unmatched. The CDR3 nucleotides are TGTGCCAGCAGTTTCCGACAGGGGGCTACAGATACGCAGTATTTT. Translated, it gives CASSFRQGATDTQYF.

The chain combines TRBV30 with TRBJ2-5, with TRBD2 matching 12 bases. The CDR3 has 17 amino acids. V lost 1 base, J lost 1 base, and 7 bases stayed unmatched. Germline V gene lookup returns CDR1 GTSNPN and CDR2 SVGIG (reference sequence). The CDR3 loop is CAWSGTRTSGVQETQYF. CDR3 DNA: TGTGCCTGGAGTGGAACAAGGACTAGCGGGGTCCAAGAGACCCAGTACTTC.

The J gene is TRBJ1-3, the V gene TRBV11-2, with a weak D call TRBD1 (6 bases). This CDR3 region has 14 residues. Trimming removed 4 bases at V and 2 bases at J, with 9 bases between. CDR1 and CDR2 from the germline V gene are SGHAT and FQNNGV. The CDR3 loop reads CASSSGAAGNTIYF. CDR3 DNA sequence: TGTGCCAGCAGCTCAGGGGCAGCTGGAAACACCATATATTTT.

This clone was seen just once. The V gene is TRBV5-1, the J gene TRBJ2-7; 9 bases match TRBD1. The CDR3 is 13 residues long. Losses at the gene ends were 6 bases for V and 1 base for J; bases not matched to a gene: 2. CDR1 is SGHRS, CDR2 YFSETQ, per germline. The CDR3 nucleotides are TGCGCCAGCACGGGACAGGGTTCCTACGAGCAGTACTTC. Its translation is CASTGQGSYEQYF.

This clone was seen more than once but under ten times. The rearrangement links TRBV19 to TRBJ1-1, with D unresolved. Germline CDR1 and CDR2: LNHDA and SQIVND (reference sequence). The CDR3 runs 14 residues. V shed 6 bases and J shed 1 base, with 12 bases lying between them. The CDR3 sequence: CASSPTIGNTEAFF. The CDR3 nucleotides are TGTGCCAGTAGCCCGACAATAGGGAACACTGAAGCTTTCTTT. Looking up the rest from reference TRBV19 and TRBJ1-1 gives the full variable domain: DGGITQSPKYLFRKEGQNVTLSCEQNLNHDAMYWYRQDPGQGLRLIYYSQIVNDFQKGDIAEGYSVSREKKESFPLTVTSAQKNPTAFYLCASSPTIGNTEAFFGQGTRLTVV.